The 17 T cell receptor beta chains listed next were all sequenced from one sample in a study of PD-1 blockade in classical Hodgkin lymphoma. Sequencing was performed with immunoSEQ multiplex PCR; in TCRdb, only in-frame clones are kept and a portion is missing. The data hold more than 12,000 clones, with 86% observed a single time. Every patient relapsed after autologous stem cell transplantation, and brentuximab vedotin exposure varied. The starting material was peripheral blood mononuclear cells (PBMCs), obtained at baseline. These receptors originate from a human donor with classical Hodgkin lymphoma.

This clone was seen a single time. This chain joins TRBV6-1 and TRBJ1-2, with D uncertain. The germline V gene has CDR1 MNHNS and CDR2 SASEGT. The CDR3 extends over 12 amino acids. V was cut by 5 bases and J by 3 bases, with 7 bases left in between. CDR3 bases: TGTGCCAGCAGTCCTGGAGACTATGGCTACACCTTC. The encoded protein is CASSPGDYGYTF.

The chain joins TRBV27 to TRBJ1-1; D is perhaps TRBD1 (6 bases). In germline, CDR1 is MNHEY, CDR2 SMNVEV (reference sequence). There are 14 residues in the CDR3. V was cut by 2 bases and J by 0 bases, with 7 bases left in between. The CDR3 loop is CASSLGQMNTEAFF. The CDR3 coding sequence is TGTGCCAGCAGTTTAGGACAGATGAACACTGAAGCTTTCTTT.

The chain's CDR3 is CASSLGTGVEKLFF. The CDR3 bases are TGTGCCAGCAGTTTGGGGACTGGAGTTGAAAAACTGTTTTTT. The chain employs TRBV27 and TRBJ1-4; a weak D match, TRBD1 (5 bases). Germline CDR1 and CDR2: MNHEY and SMNVEV (reference sequence). V lost 3 bases, J lost 7 bases, and 12 bases lay in between. This CDR3 is built from 14 residues.

This clone has just one count. The chain joins TRBV19 to TRBJ2-5; TRBD2 might be the D (6 bases). The CDR3 length is 15 residues. In germline, CDR1 is LNHDA, CDR2 SQIVND (reference sequence). V lost 1 base, J lost 1 base, and 10 bases lay in between. In DNA form, the CDR3 reads TGTGCCAGTAGTATAGGGGCGGGGTTCCAAGAGACCCAGTACTTC. Its translation: CASSIGAGFQETQYF.

The chain employs TRBV2 and TRBJ2-3, with D perhaps being TRBD1 or TRBD2 (6 bases each). Germline V gene data show CDR1 as SNHLY and CDR2 as FYNNEI. The CDR3 runs 18 residues. Trimming took off 7 bases at V and 0 bases at J, with 23 bases between the two ends. The CDR3 DNA sequence: TGTGCCAGCACCCCATACCGGGACACCGGGGGTAGCACAGATACGCAGTATTTT. Its protein product is CASTPYRDTGGSTDTQYF.

The rearrangement joins TRBV2 to TRBJ2-7; weak D call: TRBD2 (6 bases). V was trimmed by 6 bases and J by 3 bases, leaving 18 bases between them. The CDR3 length is 15 residues. The germline gives CDR1 SNHLY, CDR2 FYNNEI. This CDR3 is CASRDTGTGRYEQYF. The CDR3 DNA follows: TGTGCCAGCAGAGACACCGGGACTGGCCGCTACGAGCAGTACTTC.

The genes are TRBV10-2 and TRBJ1-5; 7 nucleotides match TRBD1. CDR3 length equals 13 residues. Germline assignment: CDR1 WSHSY and CDR2 SAAADI. After removal of 9 bases from V and 2 bases from J, the junction contained 4 bases not matched to a gene. CDR3 amino acids: CASRQGGNQPQHF. The CDR3 DNA sequence: TGCGCCAGTCGACAGGGCGGCAATCAGCCCCAGCATTTT.

CDR3 nucleotides: TGTGCCAGCAGTGAAGTGGGATTTAGCAATCAGCCCCAGCATTTT. It encodes CASSEVGFSNQPQHF. The J gene is TRBJ1-5, the V gene TRBV6-1, with D hard to call. This CDR3 has 15 amino acids. The ends were cut back, 1 base at V and 0 bases at J, with 7 bases in the middle. Per germline, CDR1 MNHNS and CDR2 SASEGT.

The chain couples TRBV11-2 to TRBJ2-1; 7 nucleotides align to TRBD2. Trimming removed 7 bases from V and 3 bases from J; junction bases left unmatched: 6. CDR3 length: 14 amino acids. The germline V gene has CDR1 SGHAT and CDR2 FQNNGV. The CDR3 protein is CASISSGFYNEQFF. CDR3 sequence (DNA): TGTGCCAGCATCTCTAGCGGATTCTACAATGAGCAGTTCTTC.

The V and J genes are TRBV7-9 and TRBJ1-4, with D perhaps TRBD1 (5 bases). The CDR3 spans 13 residues. V lost 1 base and J 8 bases, leaving 8 bases between the germline ends. The germline CDR1 and CDR2 sequences are SEHNR and FQNEAQ (reference sequence). The CDR3 loop reads CASSLGGEEKLFF. The DNA of the CDR3 is TGTGCCAGCAGCTTAGGGGGGGAGGAAAAACTGTTTTTT.

This CDR3 is CASSYGSTDTQYF. The CDR3 DNA follows: TGTGCCAGCAGTTACGGTAGCACAGATACGCAGTATTTT. V is TRBV6-5 and J is TRBJ2-3; D remains ambiguous. The CDR3 is 13 amino acids. Per germline, CDR1 MNHEY and CDR2 SVGAGI. Trimming pared 2 bases from V and 0 bases from J, leaving 3 bases between.

This clone was found once. This CDR3 reads CASRWTGVGETQYF. The DNA for the CDR3 is TGTGCCAGCAGATGGACAGGGGTGGGGGAGACCCAGTACTTC. V is TRBV2 and J is TRBJ2-5, with TRBD1 identical over 9 bases. The J segment lost 5 bases and the V segment lost 6 bases, leaving 7 bases of the junction unmatched. Germline V gives CDR1 SNHLY, CDR2 FYNNEI. The CDR3 totals 14 residues.

The chain employs TRBV9 and TRBJ1-1; D remains ambiguous. The CDR3 has 13 residues. Germline V lookup: CDR1 SGDLS, CDR2 YYNGEE. V lost 3 bases and J 3 bases, leaving 9 bases between the germline ends. CDR3 DNA: TGTGCCAGCAGCGAGGACTTCGACACTGAAGCTTTCTTT. The encoded protein is CASSEDFDTEAFF.

The CDR3 loop reads CATSKTIDKERGYTF. The CDR3 coding sequence is TGTGCCACCAGTAAGACCATCGATAAGGAAAGGGGCTACACCTTC. V and J are TRBV15 and TRBJ1-2, with unresolved D. The CDR3 extends over 15 amino acids. Germline CDR1 reads LNHNV; CDR2 reads YYDKDF (reference sequence). V lost 6 bases, J lost 8 bases, and 22 bases lay in between.

The rearrangement joins TRBV4-1 to TRBJ2-5; TRBD2 agrees at 15 bases. Germline values: CDR1 MGHRA, CDR2 YSYEKL. V shed 4 bases and J 1 base; nucleotides not matched to a gene: 10. The CDR3 spans 19 residues. CDR3 residues: CASSPRSGLAGGPQETQYF. CDR3 DNA: TGCGCCAGCAGCCCCCGTTCGGGACTAGCGGGAGGACCCCAAGAGACCCAGTACTTC.

The chain links TRBV7-9 to TRBJ2-2; D is ambiguous. CDR3 length: 13 residues. V was trimmed by 1 base and J by 6 bases, leaving 6 bases between them. Per the germline V gene, CDR1 is SEHNR and CDR2 is FQNEAQ (reference sequence). The CDR3 protein is CASSLVIPGELFF. CDR3 sequence (DNA): TGTGCCAGCAGCTTAGTCATCCCCGGGGAGCTGTTTTTT. The full variable domain, its missing parts supplied by reference TRBV7-9 and TRBJ2-2, is DTGVSQNPRHKITKRGQNVTFRCDPISEHNRLYWYRQTLGQGPEFLTYFQNEAQLEKSRLLSDRFSAERPKGSFSTLEIQRTEQGDSAMYLCASSLVIPGELFFGEGSRLTVL.

This chain links TRBV28 with TRBJ2-5; D is unclear. CDR1 and CDR2 (germline): MDHEN, SYDVKM. This CDR3 has 11 residues. V lost 3 bases and J 4 bases, leaving 3 bases between the germline ends. In nucleotides, the CDR3 is TGTGCCAGCAGTTTGGGAGAGACCCAGTACTTC. Protein sequence: CASSLGETQYF.